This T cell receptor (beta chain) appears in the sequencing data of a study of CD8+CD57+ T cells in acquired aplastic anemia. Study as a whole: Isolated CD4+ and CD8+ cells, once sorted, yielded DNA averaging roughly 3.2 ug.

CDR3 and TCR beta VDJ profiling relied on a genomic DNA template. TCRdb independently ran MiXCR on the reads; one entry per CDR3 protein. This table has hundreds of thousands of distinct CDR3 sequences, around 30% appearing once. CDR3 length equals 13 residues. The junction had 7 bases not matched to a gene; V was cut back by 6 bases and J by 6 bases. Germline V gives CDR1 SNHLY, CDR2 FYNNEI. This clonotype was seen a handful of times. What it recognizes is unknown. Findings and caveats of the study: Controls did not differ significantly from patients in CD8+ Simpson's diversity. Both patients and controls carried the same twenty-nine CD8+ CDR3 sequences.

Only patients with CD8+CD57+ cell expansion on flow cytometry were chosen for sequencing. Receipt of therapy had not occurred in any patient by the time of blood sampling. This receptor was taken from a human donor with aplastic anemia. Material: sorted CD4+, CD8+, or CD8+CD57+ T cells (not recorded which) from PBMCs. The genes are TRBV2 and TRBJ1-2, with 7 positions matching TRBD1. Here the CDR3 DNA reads TGTGCCAGCAGCCTGACAGGGTTGAATGGCTACACCTTC. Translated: CASSLTGLNGYTF. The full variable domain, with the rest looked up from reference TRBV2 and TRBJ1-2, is EPEVTQTPSHQVTQMGQEVILRCVPISNHLYFYWYRQILGQKVEFLVSFYNNEISEKSEIFDDQFSVERPDGSNFTLKIRSTKLEDSAMYFCASSLTGLNGYTFGSGTRLTVV.